This is a list of T cell receptor beta chains from one sample in a study of blood T cell repertoires in COVID-19. TCRdb keeps only in-frame clones here, not all; method: immunoSEQ multiplex PCR. Altogether tens of thousands of clones are present, 75% to 90% being singletons, with the ten largest covering about 14%. The source material was peripheral blood. All receptors derive from a human donor in a cohort sampled during active COVID-19. CDR3s include the opening cysteine and the closing phenylalanine or tryptophan. A D gene is named only where the DNA matches it firmly. Not all rows give a size; the values are once, few, many and, for expanded clones, a class.

j_call,clone_size,d_call,v_call,cdr3_aa,cdr3_nt
TRBJ2-1,NA,NA,TRBV6-5,CASNSRFGNEQFF,TGTGCCAGCAACTCTCGCTTTGGCAATGAGCAGTTCTTC
TRBJ2-1,NA,TRBD2,TRBV11-2,CASSDPVVGGRGHEQFF,TGTGCCAGCAGCGATCCTGTGGTAGGCGGGAGGGGTCATGAGCAGTTCTTC
TRBJ1-5,NA,NA,TRBV5-1,CASSLVWGEGQPQHF,TGCGCCAGCAGCTTGGTGTGGGGTGAGGGACAGCCCCAGCATTTT
TRBJ2-5,NA,NA,TRBV19,CASSIDIPGMETQYF,TGTGCCAGTAGTATAGACATCCCCGGGATGGAGACCCAGTACTTC
TRBJ2-2,NA,NA,TRBV7-3,CASSLRGPGELFF,TGTGCCAGCAGCTTAAGAGGTCCCGGGGAGCTGTTTTTT
TRBJ2-2,NA,NA,TRBV4-3,CASAPFEPGELFF,TGCGCCAGCGCCCCTTTCGAGCCCGGGGAGCTGTTTTTT
TRBJ1-2,once,TRBD1,TRBV29-1,CSVERQGSSGYTF,TGCAGCGTTGAACGACAGGGGAGCTCTGGCTACACCTTC
TRBJ1-5,NA,NA,TRBV4-2,CASSQEGLYHQPQHF,TGTGCCAGCAGCCAAGAGGGCCTGTACCATCAGCCCCAGCATTTT
TRBJ1-1,NA,TRBD1,TRBV5-6,CASSLEGQGAYTEAFF,TGTGCCAGCAGCTTGGAAGGACAGGGGGCTTACACTGAAGCTTTCTTT
TRBJ2-3,NA,NA,TRBV6-4,CASSEQRSTDTQYF,TGTGCCAGCAGTGAACAGAGAAGCACAGATACGCAGTATTTT
TRBJ1-2,NA,NA,TRBV28,CASSPLLEWTEREF,TGTGCCAGCAGTCCCCTCCTAGAATGGACAGAGCGGGAGTTC
TRBJ2-7,once,TRBD2,TRBV4-1,CASSQDSGRGYEQYF,TGCGCCAGCAGCCAAGATAGCGGGAGGGGTTACGAGCAGTACTTC